This T cell receptor (beta chain) was found in a study of OX40 agonist ivuxolimab in advanced cancers. The data were produced by immunoSEQ multiplex PCR, yet TCRdb's version contains in-frame clones alone and is incomplete. The table has roughly 18,000 clones, roughly 71% seen once; the top ten hold approximately 19%. Study-level points and caveats: Antigens targeted by the expanded peripheral T cells were not determined. Fewer expanded clones were found on average in CD4+ than in CD8+ T cells.

With respect to this clone: What it binds is not known.

Deletions cut 7 bases from V and 4 bases from J, with 17 bases between. The CDR3 sequence is 14 residues long. Per the germline V gene, CDR1 is MDHEN and CDR2 is SYDVKM. The rearrangement links TRBV28 to TRBJ2-7, with D hard to call. The clonotype comes from an adult with an advanced solid tumor such as melanoma, head and neck, liver or kidney cancer. Sequenced here: CD4+ or CD8+ T cells sorted from blood, sampled in a trial of the OX40 agonist ivuxolimab. The CDR3 loop reads CASNTGSFRYEQYF. CDR3 nucleotides: TGTGCCAGCAATACGGGTAGTTTTCGGTACGAGCAGTACTTC.